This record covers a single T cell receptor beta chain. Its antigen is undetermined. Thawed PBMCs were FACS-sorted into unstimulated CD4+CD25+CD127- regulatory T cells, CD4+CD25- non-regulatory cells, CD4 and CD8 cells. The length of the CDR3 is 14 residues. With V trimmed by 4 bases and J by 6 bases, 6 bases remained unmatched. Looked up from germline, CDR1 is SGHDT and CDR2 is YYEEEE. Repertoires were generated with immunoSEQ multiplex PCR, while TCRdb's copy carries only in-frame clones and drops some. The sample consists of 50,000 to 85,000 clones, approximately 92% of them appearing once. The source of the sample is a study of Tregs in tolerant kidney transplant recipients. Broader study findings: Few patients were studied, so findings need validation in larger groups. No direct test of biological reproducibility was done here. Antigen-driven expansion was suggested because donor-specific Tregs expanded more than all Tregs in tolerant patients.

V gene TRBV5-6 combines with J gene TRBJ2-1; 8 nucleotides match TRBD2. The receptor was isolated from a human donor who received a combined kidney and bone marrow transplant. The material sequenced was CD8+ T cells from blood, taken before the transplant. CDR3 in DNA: TGTGCCAGCAGCCCGGGACTAGGTGCCAATGAGCAGTTCTTC. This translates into CASSPGLGANEQFF.